The 8 T cell receptor beta chains in this list originate from one sample, sequenced in a study of Ad26.COV2.S vaccination and SARS-CoV-2 variants (dated by TCRdb to about 2021). In light of the paper, this sample's treatment or condition label describes: approximately 18 received Ad26.COV2.S at low or high dose, single or two shots; roughly 5 received placebo; per-sample allocation not given. For vaccine and placebo recipients, the sequenced repertoires came from samples collected on day 63 after the first injection. The library came from the immunoSEQ multiplex PCR assay. As stored in TCRdb, this immuneACCESS dataset retains in-frame rearrangements with V and J assigned. A fraction of the clones does not appear; measured against another copy, unresolved V genes explain less than half of the discrepancy, and the remainder lacks a known reason. Within this sample are hundreds of thousands of clones, with 80% to 90% of them counted one time only. The top ten clones comprise approximately 5% of the sample.

The material was peripheral blood, obtained in a trial of Ad26.COV2.S vaccine versus placebo. These receptors originate from a person between 18 and 59 years old who received the Ad26.COV2.S COVID-19 vaccine or a placebo.

V gene TRBV19 combines with J gene TRBJ1-1; D is undetermined. V was clipped by 5 bases and J by 0 bases, with 10 bases between them. This CDR3 is built from 14 residues. Germline assignment: CDR1 LNHDA and CDR2 SQIVND (reference sequence). CDR3 amino acids: CASSVGEVNTEAFF. DNA for the CDR3: TGTGCCAGTAGTGTTGGGGAGGTGAACACTGAAGCTTTCTTT.

The V gene is TRBV5-4, the J gene TRBJ1-1; 7 bases are a match to TRBD1. Germline-derived CDR1 and CDR2 are SGHNT and YYREEE (reference sequence). The CDR3 totals 14 residues. J was trimmed by 7 bases and V by 6 bases; bases with no gene match: 12. Written as DNA, the CDR3 is TGTGCCAGCAATTTGGGAGAGGGGGCAAGTGAAGCTTTCTTT. Residues: CASNLGEGASEAFF.

The chain carries TRBV5-5 and TRBJ1-3; D gene ambiguous. This CDR3 spans 16 amino acids. Trimming cost V 0 bases and J 0 bases, with 10 bases left between them. Germline V gene data show CDR1 as SGHKS and CDR2 as YYEKEE (reference sequence). The CDR3 DNA follows: TGTGCCAGCAGCTTGGGGCCGATCGGCTCTGGAAACACCATATATTTT. Protein product: CASSLGPIGSGNTIYF.

The chain is built from TRBV11-2 and TRBJ2-7; a weak D match, TRBD2 (5 bases). Germline CDR1 SGHAT, CDR2 FQNNGV. Trimming shortened V by 1 base and J by 5 bases, and 15 bases separated the two germline ends. CDR3 length: 15 amino acids. The CDR3 protein is CASSLGPGLSNEQYF. For the CDR3, the DNA is TGTGCCAGCAGCTTAGGTCCAGGACTTTCCAACGAGCAGTACTTC.

The chain uses TRBV5-8 and TRBJ1-2; D is unclear. V lost 0 bases and J 7 bases, leaving 10 bases between the germline ends. The CDR3 totals 13 residues. Germline V gene sequence: CDR1 SGHTS, CDR2 YDEGEE. The CDR3, as DNA: TGTGCCAGCAGCTTGGGGAGGGTTAGTGGCTACACCTTC. Translating it yields CASSLGRVSGYTF.

The chain joins TRBV19 to TRBJ2-1, with 9 bases fitting TRBD1. The germline gives CDR1 LNHDA, CDR2 SQIVND (reference sequence). This CDR3 is built from 12 residues. The J segment lost 7 bases and the V segment lost 6 bases, leaving 1 base of the junction unmatched. The CDR3 loop reads CASSGQGNEQFF. The CDR3, as DNA: TGTGCCAGTAGCGGACAGGGGAATGAGCAGTTCTTC.

The chain carries TRBV9 and TRBJ2-5, with D possibly being TRBD1 (6 bases). Germline V gives CDR1 SGDLS, CDR2 YYNGEE. V was shortened by 3 bases and J by 5 bases, with 26 bases between the two germline ends. The CDR3 totals 18 residues. In DNA, the CDR3 is TGTGCCAGCAGCGCCATAGGCTATGGTGTGGGGCAGGGGGAGACCCAGTACTTC. Protein: CASSAIGYGVGQGETQYF.

This sequence joins TRBV7-9 and TRBJ2-2; D is unresolved. Germline V CDR1 and CDR2: SEHNR, FQNEAQ (reference sequence). Between the trimmed V and J ends, which lost 5 bases and 1 base, there was a span of 11 bases. The CDR3 extends over 15 amino acids. CDR3 loop: CASSHERRNTGELFF. The CDR3 region has the DNA TGTGCCAGCAGCCATGAGAGAAGGAACACCGGGGAGCTGTTTTTT.